These 30 T cell receptor beta chains came from one sample sequenced in a study of shared clonotypes between healthy human individuals. Produced via immunoSEQ multiplex PCR; TCRdb's table is partial and in-frame only. The data show about 1.5 million clones, about 96% seen once. The specimen was naive CD4+ T cells sorted from blood. Specified subset: CD45RA+ positively selected. The receptors stem from a man aged 25 to 45 in good health.

V gene TRBV7-8 combines with J gene TRBJ2-3, with 12 bases fitting TRBD1. The junction had 17 bases not matched to a gene; V was cut back by 5 bases and J by 5 bases. CDR1 and CDR2 (germline): SGHVS, FQNEAQ. This CDR3 contains 19 residues. CDR3 sequence (DNA): TGTGCCAGCAGCCCATGGGACAGGGGGCGGCTAGCGGGGCAAGATACGCAGTATTTT. Translation gives CASSPWDRGRLAGQDTQYF.

This chain connects TRBV7-8 to TRBJ2-7; 7 bases agree with TRBD1. The CDR3 is 15 residues long. Germline CDR1 SGHVS, CDR2 FQNEAQ. J gave up 2 bases and V 6 bases, and 10 bases lay outside the gene matches. As DNA, the CDR3 is TGTGCCAGCAGTTCAAGGGGGCTAGCTCCCTACGAGCAGTACTTC. Its protein product is CASSSRGLAPYEQYF.

The rearrangement joins TRBV4-1 to TRBJ2-5, with D maybe TRBD2 (6 bases). The CDR3 consists of 19 residues. Germline V gene sequence: CDR1 MGHRA, CDR2 YSYEKL. Trimming took 0 bases from V and 4 from J, leaving 24 bases between them. The CDR3 DNA follows: TGCGCCAGCAGCCAAGATACGGAGCGGGCCCTCCGCAGCGGAGAGACCCAGTACTTC. As protein: CASSQDTERALRSGETQYF.

V and J are TRBV7-9 and TRBJ1-5, with a weak D call TRBD1 (6 bases). This CDR3 spans 13 amino acids. Per the germline V gene, CDR1 is SEHNR and CDR2 is FQNEAQ (reference sequence). V lost 4 bases to trimming and J lost 6 bases, with 10 bases between them. CDR3 sequence: CASSSQGSQPQHF. As DNA, the CDR3 is TGTGCCAGCAGCTCACAGGGTAGTCAGCCCCAGCATTTT.

The chain joins TRBV7-2 to TRBJ2-1; the match to TRBD2 covers 8 bases. The trim removed 1 base at V and 2 bases at J, leaving 4 bases unmatched. CDR1 and CDR2 from the germline V gene are SGHTA and FQGNSA. The CDR3 spans 16 residues. CDR3 sequence: CASSLGGSGTYNEQFF. The CDR3 coding sequence is TGTGCCAGCAGCTTAGGTGGTAGCGGGACCTACAATGAGCAGTTCTTC.

The gene calls are TRBV5-1 and TRBJ2-1; TRBD2 aligns across 10 bases. The junction had 7 bases not matched to a gene; V was cut back by 1 base and J by 3 bases. The CDR3 contains 17 residues. CDR1 SGHRS and CDR2 YFSETQ come from the germline V gene. The CDR3 spells CASSLSVGLADYNEQFF. The CDR3 DNA reads as TGCGCCAGCAGCTTGAGTGTCGGACTAGCGGACTACAATGAGCAGTTCTTC.

The chain joins TRBV28 to TRBJ1-2; no reliable D call. V was trimmed by 2 bases and J by 4 bases, leaving 17 bases between them. The CDR3 is 16 amino acids. CDR1 MDHEN and CDR2 SYDVKM come from the germline V gene. The CDR3 DNA reads TGTGCCAGCAGTTTAGTCGACGTGGCAGGCCTCTATGGCTACACCTTC. This codes for CASSLVDVAGLYGYTF.

The CDR3: CASSLGLGYEQYF. DNA of the CDR3: TGCGCCAGCAGCTTGGGACTAGGCTACGAGCAGTACTTC. The V gene is TRBV5-1, the J gene TRBJ2-7, with D perhaps TRBD2 (6 bases). The CDR3 has 13 amino acids. CDR1 and CDR2 (germline): SGHRS, YFSETQ. The V end lost 0 bases, the J end lost 3 bases, and 7 bases lay between the germline ends. Using reference TRBV5-1 and TRBJ2-7 for the parts outside the CDR3, the full variable domain is KAGVTQTPRYLIKTRGQQVTLSCSPISGHRSVSWYQQTPGQGLQFLFEYFSETQRNKGNFPGRFSGRQFSNSRSEMNVSTLELGDSALYLCASSLGLGYEQYFGPGTRLTVT.

The rearrangement uses TRBV9 and TRBJ2-7; 11 bases agree with TRBD2. J gave up 1 base and V 5 bases, and 8 bases lay outside the gene matches. The CDR3 has 16 residues. In germline, CDR1 is SGDLS, CDR2 YYNGEE. CDR3 sequence (DNA): TGTGCCAGCAGGATTAAATCTAGCGGGAGGTCCTACGAGCAGTACTTC. Protein: CASRIKSSGRSYEQYF.

The rearrangement uses TRBV5-1 and TRBJ1-1; D gene ambiguous. The CDR3 totals 13 residues. Germline values: CDR1 SGHRS, CDR2 YFSETQ. V lost 4 bases, J lost 8 bases, and 15 bases lay in between. The CDR3 region is CASSVWREREAFF. The CDR3 bases are TGCGCCAGCAGCGTATGGAGGGAGAGGGAAGCTTTCTTT. Complete variable domain (other parts from reference TRBV5-1 and TRBJ1-1): KAGVTQTPRYLIKTRGQQVTLSCSPISGHRSVSWYQQTPGQGLQFLFEYFSETQRNKGNFPGRFSGRQFSNSRSEMNVSTLELGDSALYLCASSVWREREAFFGQGTRLTVV.

Worth noting for this clone: Other DNA sequences in this specimen translate into the identical CDR3. The chain uses TRBV7-9 and TRBJ2-2; D is ambiguous. V was trimmed by 3 bases and J by 0 bases, leaving 5 bases between them. The germline gives CDR1 SEHNR, CDR2 FQNEAQ (reference sequence). This CDR3 contains 14 residues. As DNA, the CDR3 is TGTGCCAGCAGCTTTCAAGCGAACACCGGGGAGCTGTTTTTT. It is translated as CASSFQANTGELFF. Based on the CDR3 plus reference TRBV7-9 and TRBJ2-2, the full variable domain is DTGVSQNPRHKITKRGQNVTFRCDPISEHNRLYWYRQTLGQGPEFLTYFQNEAQLEKSRLLSDRFSAERPKGSFSTLEIQRTEQGDSAMYLCASSFQANTGELFFGEGSRLTVL.

The chain is built from TRBV6-1 and TRBJ2-3; D not certain. This CDR3 comprises 12 residues. Germline lookup yields CDR1 MNHNS and CDR2 SASEGT. Trimming took 1 base from V and 4 from J, leaving 3 bases between them. As DNA, the CDR3 is TGTGCCAGCAGTGAAGTGGCAGATACGCAGTATTTT. Translation: CASSEVADTQYF.

The chain combines TRBV2 with TRBJ2-2; D is undetermined. Germline CDR1 reads SNHLY; CDR2 reads FYNNEI. The CDR3 has 14 amino acids. V was trimmed by 9 bases and J by 5 bases, leaving 16 bases between them. The CDR3 region has the DNA TGTGCCAGTGGACCACGTATAGGGACCGGGGAGCTGTTTTTT. Translating gives CASGPRIGTGELFF.

The chain links TRBV9 to TRBJ2-1; no clear D. The V gene's germline CDR1 is SGDLS and CDR2 YYNGEE. CDR3 length: 15 residues. Trimming left V 2 bases short and J 4 bases short, with 13 bases between. The CDR3 protein is CASSVRGGLYNEQFF. In DNA, the CDR3 is TGTGCCAGCAGCGTTCGTGGCGGATTATACAATGAGCAGTTCTTC.

As concerns this clone: The sample has other DNA sequences that encode this CDR3 too. The chain recombines TRBV5-1 with TRBJ2-1, with D possibly TRBD2 on 6 matching bases. There are 15 residues in the CDR3. Germline V gene sequence: CDR1 SGHRS, CDR2 YFSETQ. V was cut by 0 bases and J by 4 bases, with 11 bases left in between. The CDR3 is CASSLGGVSYNEQFF. In DNA form, the CDR3 reads TGCGCCAGCAGCTTGGGCGGGGTTTCGTACAATGAGCAGTTCTTC.

This clone was detected only a few times. The chain's CDR3 is CSAKQGDEQYF. As DNA, the CDR3 is TGCAGTGCTAAACAGGGAGACGAGCAGTACTTC. The chain is built from TRBV20-1 and TRBJ2-7; tentatively, D is TRBD1 (6 bases). The germline V gene has CDR1 DFQATT and CDR2 SNEGSKA (reference sequence). With 4 bases removed from V and 5 bases from J, the gap between germline ends came to 9 bases. This CDR3 is built from 11 residues.

This chain joins TRBV9 and TRBJ2-3; 8 positions agree with TRBD2. Germline V gene sequence: CDR1 SGDLS, CDR2 YYNGEE. The CDR3 length is 18 residues. V was clipped by 0 bases and J by 0 bases; unmatched bases: 9. This chain's CDR3 is CASSVEGGRSLSTDTQYF. The DNA of the CDR3 is TGTGCCAGCAGCGTAGAAGGCGGGAGGTCCCTTAGCACAGATACGCAGTATTTT.

The chain uses TRBV7-2 and TRBJ2-2, with TRBD1 matching 10 bases. V shed 6 bases, J shed 7 bases, and the junction held 11 bases outside the gene matches. CDR3 length: 16 residues. The germline CDR1 and CDR2 sequences are SGHTA and FQGNSA. The CDR3 region has the DNA TGTGCCAGCAGTCCGATCCGACAGGGGGCTGGCGGGGAGCTGTTTTTT. It codes for CASSPIRQGAGGELFF.

The chain is built from TRBV30 and TRBJ1-5, with D perhaps TRBD1 (6 bases). The V gene's germline CDR1 is GTSNPN and CDR2 SVGIG (reference sequence). The CDR3 covers 13 residues. Trimming removed 3 bases at V and 7 bases at J, with 13 bases between. DNA for the CDR3: TGTGCCTGGAGCCCGGGGGGCCTGCAGCCCCAGCATTTT. Protein: CAWSPGGLQPQHF.

The chain recombines TRBV28 with TRBJ2-2; no firm D call. The CDR3 loop spans 11 amino acids. The V gene's germline CDR1 is MDHEN and CDR2 SYDVKM. V was cut by 5 bases and J by 7 bases, with 5 bases left in between. Written as DNA, the CDR3 is TGTGCCAGCAGTGCCTACGGGGAGCTGTTTTTT. This sequence encodes CASSAYGELFF.

The chain couples TRBV6-5 to TRBJ2-2; a possible D gene is TRBD2 (6 bases). Trimming took 7 bases from V and 5 from J, leaving 8 bases between them. Germline V gene sequence: CDR1 MNHEY, CDR2 SVGAGI. CDR3 length equals 12 residues. This chain's CDR3 is CASTAGTGELFF. The CDR3 DNA sequence: TGTGCCAGCACCGCGGGGACCGGGGAGCTGTTTTTT.

The rearrangement links TRBV9 to TRBJ2-3; D remains ambiguous. CDR3 length: 15 residues. The germline V and J ends were trimmed by 0 bases and 10 bases, with 18 bases remaining between them. In germline, CDR1 is SGDLS, CDR2 YYNGEE. The chain's CDR3 is CASSVGSVEVFPQYF. As DNA, the CDR3 is TGTGCCAGCAGCGTAGGATCTGTTGAGGTATTCCCGCAGTATTTT.

J is TRBJ2-7 and V is TRBV6-5; D is possibly TRBD1 (6 bases). There are 12 residues in the CDR3. CDR1 MNHEY and CDR2 SVGAGI come from the germline V gene. V shed 5 bases and J shed 9 bases, with 14 bases lying between them. CDR3 sequence (DNA): TGTGCCAGCAGTGGGGAGCAGGGGAGGCAGTACTTC. Translated: CASSGEQGRQYF.

This chain connects TRBV10-3 to TRBJ2-6; D gene ambiguous. The germline V gene has CDR1 ENHRY and CDR2 SYGVKD. The germline V and J ends were trimmed by 2 bases and 1 base, with 6 bases remaining between them. The CDR3 sequence is 15 residues long. The CDR3 sequence: CAISEPGSGANVLTF. As DNA, the CDR3 is TGTGCCATCAGTGAGCCCGGGTCTGGGGCCAACGTCCTGACTTTC.

J is TRBJ2-5 and V is TRBV19, with D unresolved. This CDR3 comprises 15 residues. Germline lookup yields CDR1 LNHDA and CDR2 SQIVND (reference sequence). The V end was cut by 3 bases, the J end by 4 bases, with 15 bases between. CDR3 sequence: CASSIWGIPTETQYF. The CDR3 DNA follows: TGTGCCAGTAGTATTTGGGGAATCCCCACAGAGACCCAGTACTTC.

The J gene is TRBJ1-2, the V gene TRBV28; D call uncertain. The V and J ends lost 6 bases and 6 bases respectively, with 8 bases between them. CDR1 is MDHEN and CDR2 is SYDVKM in the germline V gene. The CDR3 runs to 11 residues. The DNA of the CDR3 is TGTGCCAGCAGCGATCCTCATGGCTACACCTTC. Its translation: CASSDPHGYTF.

The V and J genes are TRBV7-9 and TRBJ2-2; TRBD1 matches 8 bases. This CDR3 contains 15 residues. V trimming: 5 bases; J trimming: 5 bases; junction bases outside the gene matches: 7. Germline loops: CDR1 SEHNR, CDR2 FQNEAQ (reference sequence). This CDR3 is CASSGMTGVTGELFF. The CDR3 region has the DNA TGTGCCAGCAGCGGGATGACAGGGGTGACCGGGGAGCTGTTTTTT.

The chain combines TRBV15 with TRBJ2-6, with 10 bases aligning to TRBD2. The trim removed 0 bases at V and 1 base at J, leaving 9 bases unmatched. The CDR3 sequence is 20 residues long. Germline V CDR1 and CDR2: LNHNV, YYDKDF (reference sequence). The CDR3 DNA reads as TGTGCCACCAGCAGAGATATGGCTAGCGGGAGAGGGTCTGGGGCCAACGTCCTGACTTTC. Translation: CATSRDMASGRGSGANVLTF. Based on the CDR3 plus reference TRBV15 and TRBJ2-6, the full variable domain is DAMVIQNPRYQVTQFGKPVTLSCSQTLNHNVMYWYQQKSSQAPKLLFHYYDKDFNNEADTPDNFQSRRPNTSFCFLDIRSPGLGDTAMYLCATSRDMASGRGSGANVLTFGAGSRLTVL.

This chain joins TRBV6-5 and TRBJ2-1; 9 nucleotides match TRBD1. CDR1 and CDR2 from the germline V gene are MNHEY and SVGAGI. The CDR3 is 15 residues long. V was pared by 5 bases and J by 7 bases, with 9 bases of the junction left unmatched. The CDR3 coding sequence is TGTGCCAGCAGTAGAGGGACAGGGACAAGGAATGAGCAGTTCTTC. This codes for CASSRGTGTRNEQFF.

V gene TRBV5-6 combines with J gene TRBJ1-2, with 7 bases aligning to TRBD1. The CDR3 is made up of 14 amino acids. Looked up from germline, CDR1 is SGHDT and CDR2 is YYEEEE. V trimming: 5 bases; J trimming: 0 bases; junction bases outside the gene matches: 4. CDR3 in DNA: TGTGCCAGCAGTTGGACAGGAGCTAACTATGGCTACACCTTC. Its protein is CASSWTGANYGYTF.